The clone carrying this T cell receptor (beta chain) was detected a few times. Authors' methods: Reference gene primer amplification gave nucleated cell count estimates. Sequenced by immunoSEQ multiplex PCR; TCRdb stores in-frame clones only, minus some. Clone size and the V and J calls come from that table; the DNA yielded D and trimming. The data contain hundreds of thousands of clones, roughly nine tenths of them singletons. This sample is drawn from a study of blood T cell repertoires in COVID-19. Participants were aged about 18 to 100 years from 20 to 30 US areas. Germline V gives CDR1 SEHNR, CDR2 FQNEAQ (reference sequence). Trimming shortened V by 5 bases and J by 4 bases, and 11 bases separated the two germline ends. The length of the CDR3 is 13 residues.

The V and J genes are TRBV7-9 and TRBJ1-1; D may be TRBD1 (5 bases). The clonotype was recovered from a woman in her late teens or twenties with acute COVID-19. Sequenced input: PBMCs or T cells enriched from blood (not recorded which). Written as DNA, the CDR3 is TGTGCCAGCAGCAGAACAGGTGCCACTGAAGCTTTCTTT. Encoded protein: CASSRTGATEAFF.